Sequencing of this T cell receptor (beta chain) was carried out in a study of cytomegalovirus exposure and HLA in healthy donors (dated by TCRdb to the late 2010s). At the level of the whole study: In an earlier analysis of some 550 of the donors, 276 Gb of sequence data and approximately 100 million unique TCR beta sequences from 150 million to 200 million T cells were reported. Across 300 to 500 genotyped donors of the cohort, an average of roughly 250,000 unique TCR beta nucleotide sequences per donor were sequenced, and 15% to 20% of those sequences were non-productive. Donor age, sex, ethnicity and CMV serostatus were collected together with the repertoire data. Every repertoire in the discovery cohort had been generated on one and the same sequencing platform. Besides the first cohort of approximately 710 subjects, a separate validation cohort made up of over 95 different subjects was used. Both class I and class II loci were covered by HLA typing, at four-digit resolution. Rather than using new phenotypic data, the later analysis identified candidate immune exposures from TCR beta sequences and from how often those sequences occurred across donors. A later analysis re-analyzed previously published TCR beta repertoires from roughly 630 donors and added high-resolution HLA genotyping to study TCR occurrence patterns. Roughly five DR-DQ haplotypes were handled as single units for association and clustering, since linkage in the cohort was strong. In a later genetic analysis, genome-wide SNP genotypes for about three fifths of the 666 donors were used, and that subset was treated as a discovery cohort. Using immunosequencing, the study profiled T cell repertoires from fewer than 700 subjects and related those repertoires to cytomegalovirus serostatus. An earlier analysis of some 500 of the donors used high-throughput TCR beta sequencing to judge whether each TCR beta V gene segment behaved as functional or pseudogenic. Approximately 300 gigabases of sequencing data and around 85 million unique TCR sequences made up an early release that covered over 550 HLA-typed donors. To predict cytomegalovirus infection status, the study combined high-throughput TCR immunosequencing, statistical association of individual TCRs with disease status, and machine learning. Typing coverage differed by locus: A, B, C, DRB1 and DQB1 were typed in roughly 629-640 donors, DQA1 in 500 to 550, DPA1 in over 600, and DPB1 in 472. The aim of the study was to test whether cataloging public T cell receptors could identify signatures of past pathogen exposure. Of the roughly 400 genotyped donors, approximately 80% were placed in the genetic ancestry cluster associated with self-reported Caucasian donors.

V and J are trimmed by 5 bases and 2 bases, and the gene matches miss 8 bases of the junction. CDR1 and CDR2 were assigned from the germline V gene as SGHTA and FQGTGA. Spanning cysteine to phenylalanine, the CDR3 consists of 16 amino acids. The DNA shown is the 48-base CDR3, in frame from base 1. Broader findings and caveats from the paper: A cluster of highly shared sequence variants was judged likely to be a technical artifact of the sequencing pipeline. The authors suggested that the approach could potentially be generalized to other disease states and immunological phenotypes. Several of the top co-occurrence clusters appeared to be linked to parvovirus B19, influenza, CMV and Epstein-Barr virus, according to a later analysis. The cohort was sequenced for TCR beta chains only, and without alpha or paired-chain data the features that could be detected were limited. A later genetic analysis associated a missense DCLRE1C variant with V-gene and J-gene trimming of TCR beta chains, and an independent cohort replicated the association. The 87-base-pair reads could not distinguish some IMGT-functional V segments, including TRBV6-2 and TRBV6-3, so those segments were excluded. In an earlier analysis of 587 of the donors, most TCR beta V segments appeared in productive rearrangements about 87% or about 30% of the time, broadly matching IMGT annotations. In a later analysis, the rate of TCR association differed among HLA loci, with DRB1 alleles having the most associated TCRs and HLA-C alleles having the fewest. When HLA alleles, especially DR and DQ, strongly co-occurred, attributing TCR associations to individual alleles was difficult. Because some donors lacked HLA typing at each locus, the association tests relied only on the typed subset. Compared with the roughly 700-donor mean, donors in an Asian-associated ancestry cluster had fewer N-insertions in productive TCRs, according to a later genetic analysis. The presence/absence analyses assumed that sequencing depth was roughly uniform across donors, and that assumption may not be true. At a false discovery rate of 0.05, a later analysis linked about 17,000 TCR beta sequences to specific HLA alleles. Linkage disequilibrium might explain the correlated functional status among segregating V segments, but an unknown experimental factor could not be ruled out. A later analysis found that most CMV-associated TCR beta chains appeared HLA-restricted, with HLA associations seemingly driven largely by CMV exposure. Most TCR sequences were seen in very few donors, while some public TCRs were found in many individuals. Because counts were too low, about 17 rarely observed V segments, including chromosome 9 orphons, were excluded from the earlier analysis of some 540 of the donors. A further reported finding was that TCR beta sequences accurately predicted the HLA-A and HLA-B alleles for most subjects in the first cohort. CMV serostatus was the only immune exposure information available for the cohort. In vitro tests confirmed that a few of the cytomegalovirus-associated TCR beta chains recognize cytomegalovirus antigens. In both the original and validation cohorts, the classifier was reported to diagnose cytomegalovirus status with high specificity and sensitivity. In a later analysis, HLA-associated TCR beta chains showed more clonal expansion and lower generation probabilities than non-associated chains that were equally common. The study listed 164 TCR beta chains as associated with cytomegalovirus.

On this clone itself: Its antigen is unknown. Per-base quality was not reported, and no clone a single base away is much larger than it.

The cohort comprised fewer than 750 healthy bone marrow donors. Cohort members were all nominally healthy when sampled, although unrecorded immune exposures were likely present. The donor was CMV seronegative and belonged to the group of roughly 330 seronegative cohort members. A peripheral blood sample was provided by each donor, and peripheral blood mononuclear cells were used for TCR beta sequencing. Genomic DNA extraction from the blood cell samples was performed with the Qiagen DNeasy Blood Extraction Kit. Receptor amplification or capture employed the immunoSEQ multiplex PCR assay. A mixture of 60 forward primers for TCR Vbeta segments and 13 reverse primers for TCR Jbeta segments was used in the multiplex PCR. The CDR3 region of rearranged TCR beta genes was amplified from genomic DNA with a multiplex PCR assay. The Illumina HiSeq System was used to sequence the amplified TCR beta libraries as 87-base-pair reads. The study's processing was this. A later analysis tallied some 79 million unique TCR beta chains across the approximately 670 repertoires, and approximately 12 million of those chains were shared by two or more donors. A nearest-neighbor algorithm error-corrected the raw reads and collapsed the reads into unique sequences, merging closely related sequences to remove PCR and sequencing errors. To assign V, D and J gene segments, CDR3 sequences were aligned to IMGT reference sequences. Each retained sequence needed at least a six-nucleotide match to both a V gene segment and a J gene segment. Rearrangements were called productive when the CDR3 lacked stop codons and stayed in frame with V and J; all others were non-productive. CDR3 was defined according to IMGT convention as the region running from the second conserved V-encoded cysteine to the conserved J-encoded phenylalanine. The earlier analysis of about 640 of the donors excluded any sequence lacking an unambiguous match to a single V gene segment. In an earlier analysis of 587 of the donors, V segments were called functional above 56.7% productive rearrangements and were called segregating when the between-donor standard deviation exceeded 5%. To diagnose cytomegalovirus status from the catalog of TCR beta chain sequences, a statistical classification framework was built. V and J gene assignment, in a later analysis, came from comparing TCR nucleotide sequences with IMGT/GENE-DB human TR gene sequences. The TCRdist pipeline was used in a later analysis to assign CDR3 sequences and most-parsimonious VDJ recombination scenarios. A later analysis defined each TCR beta chain by its CDR3 amino acid sequence plus V-gene family, and excluded reads lacking a unique V-gene family. In a later analysis, 500 to 650 highly shared, low-generation-probability nucleotide sequences were removed to address suspected cross-contamination and a sequencing artifact. In a later analysis, a clonal expansion index for each public chain was calculated from normalized within-repertoire ranks of inferred template counts. A later analysis computed generation probabilities with a VDJ recombination model fitted to out-of-frame rearrangements, and checked the results against IGoR. In a later analysis, hypergeometric tests were used to score TCR-TCR, TCR-HLA and TCR-CMV co-occurrence, with a repertoire-size bias correction applied to TCR pairs. In a later analysis, false discovery rates were estimated by permuting HLA or CMV assignments 20 times. In a later analysis, co-occurring TCRs were grouped with DBSCAN, and TCRdist sequence similarity was added when clustering was performed within HLA-allele-positive subsets. Repertoires with fewer than 30,000 or more than 120,000 public chains were left out of co-occurrence clustering, as were four to six repertoires with anomalous nucleotide sharing. The clones in this table, taken by TCRdb from immuneACCESS, are in-frame only. Not every clone is retained; where verified, under half of the shortfall comes from an unresolved V gene, and the cause of the rest is unknown. The DNA was the basis for D and trimming; V, J and clone size are from that table. The sample profile shows roughly 280,000 clones; about 66% of them were found once. 2% to 2.5% of the sample belongs to the ten largest clones.

The V and J genes are TRBV7-3 and TRBJ2-3; TRBD2 matches 9 bases in the middle. The sample comprised PBMCs. The TCR was taken from a female donor in good health and CMV-seronegative. The base sequence is TGTGCCAGCAGCGACGGGACTAGCACCAACACAGATACGCAGTATTTT. Translated, this gives CASSDGTSTNTDTQYF.